These 8 T cell receptor beta chains were sequenced from one sample in a study of human T cells and chemical hapten exposure (dated by TCRdb to the early 2020s). Explained via the paper, the time point label denotes: pre-sensitization, week 0. Explained via the paper, the treatment or condition label denotes: therapeutic diphenylcyclopropenone sensitization with weekly scalp DPC. The library was prepared using RACE. This sample was sequenced with a NextSeq 500. TCRdb cleaned the public reads at Q25 with fastp, built clones with MiXCR and kept in-frame beta chains. Here each entry gathers all rows of one CDR3 protein and keeps the most common genes and DNA. In this sample the table shows 250,000 or so distinct CDR3 sequences, approximately 8% of which occur a single time. The ten largest clonotypes hold approximately 1.2% of the sample. The source was whole blood, collected in connection with sensitization to the hapten diphenylcyclopropenone (DPC). The origin of the receptors is a man between 18 and 35 years old with alopecia areata. Some clones in this sample may be carry-over from other donors' samples.

This clonotype occurred many times. The V and J genes are TRBV10-3 and TRBJ2-2; unclear D gene. CDR1 and CDR2 (germline): ENHRY, SYGVKD. Trimming stripped 11 bases from V and 4 bases from J, with 14 bases between. This CDR3 spans 13 amino acids. The CDR3 protein is CAGQGSFTGELFF. The CDR3 DNA reads TGTGCCGGGCAAGGAAGCTTCACCGGGGAGCTGTTTTTT.

Many counts were recorded for this clonotype. The rearrangement joins TRBV24-1 to TRBJ2-2, with TRBD1 as a possible D gene (5 bases). CDR1 and CDR2 (germline): KGHDR, SFDVKD. V gave up 3 bases and J gave up 1 base, with 11 bases separating them. The CDR3 has 16 amino acids. In nucleotides, the CDR3 is TGTGCCACCAGTGATGCCGACAGCCAGAACACCGGGGAGCTGTTTTTT. Amino acid sequence: CATSDADSQNTGELFF.

This clonotype was counted a few times. V gene TRBV4-1 combines with J gene TRBJ2-7; 7 positions match TRBD1. The CDR3 totals 15 residues. Germline trimming cut 2 bases from V and 2 bases from J; bases unmatched to any gene: 6. Germline CDR1 is MGHRA and CDR2 is YSYEKL. The CDR3 nucleotides read TGCGCCAGCAGCCAACCGACGACAGGGACCTACGAGCAGTACTTC. As protein: CASSQPTTGTYEQYF.

This clonotype has ten or more counts. CDR3 loop: CSLRSGTEETQYF. The CDR3, as DNA: TGCAGCCTGAGATCCGGGACAGAAGAGACCCAGTACTTC. The rearrangement joins TRBV29-1 to TRBJ2-5, with TRBD1 matching over 7 bases. This CDR3 is built from 13 residues. V dropped 8 bases and J dropped 3; count of bases not matched to a gene: 9. Per germline, CDR1 SQVTM and CDR2 ANQGSEA. Together with reference TRBV29-1 and TRBJ2-5, the CDR3 gives the full variable domain: SAVISQKPSRDICQRGTSLTIQCQVDSQVTMMFWYRQQPGQSLTLIATANQGSEATYESGFVIDKFPISRPNLTFSTLTVSNMSPEDSSIYLCSLRSGTEETQYFGPGTRLLVL.

With regard to this clonotype: This could be a read error, since a much larger clone is one nucleotide away. The rearrangement uses TRBV6-5 and TRBJ1-6, with D tentatively TRBD1 (5 bases). This CDR3 spans 15 amino acids. Germline V lookup: CDR1 MNHEY, CDR2 SVGAGI. Between the trimmed V and J ends, which lost 0 bases and 7 bases, there was a span of 10 bases. CDR3 bases: TGTGCCAGCAGTTACTCGGCCAGGGAGAATTCACCCCTCCACTTT. Translating it yields CASSYSARENSPLHF.

Ten or more counts support this clonotype. The chain employs TRBV10-3 and TRBJ2-3; D may correspond to TRBD1 or TRBD2 (5 bases each). The CDR3 sequence is 13 residues long. V was pared by 6 bases and J by 4 bases, with 11 bases between. CDR1 and CDR2 (germline): ENHRY, SYGVKD. CDR3 sequence: CAIRTRGPDTQYF. The CDR3 DNA sequence: TGTGCCATCAGGACGAGGGGCCCAGATACGCAGTATTTT.

The chain has TRBV4-1 and TRBJ2-7; TRBD1 matches at 8 bases. The CDR3 runs to 15 residues. Germline assignment: CDR1 MGHRA and CDR2 YSYEKL. Losses at the gene ends were 4 bases for V and 0 bases for J; bases not matched to a gene: 5. The CDR3 nucleotides read TGCGCCAGCAGCCGTATGGGACAGGACTCCTACGAGCAGTACTTC. Its translation: CASSRMGQDSYEQYF.

The chain uses TRBV5-1 and TRBJ1-2, with 10 bases identical to TRBD1. The CDR3 loop spans 16 amino acids. Germline CDR1 SGHRS, CDR2 YFSETQ. Losses at the gene ends were 0 bases for V and 5 bases for J; bases not matched to a gene: 7. This chain's CDR3 is CASSLGDRGGGYGYTF. Here the CDR3 DNA reads TGCGCCAGCAGCTTGGGGGACAGGGGAGGAGGATATGGCTACACCTTC.